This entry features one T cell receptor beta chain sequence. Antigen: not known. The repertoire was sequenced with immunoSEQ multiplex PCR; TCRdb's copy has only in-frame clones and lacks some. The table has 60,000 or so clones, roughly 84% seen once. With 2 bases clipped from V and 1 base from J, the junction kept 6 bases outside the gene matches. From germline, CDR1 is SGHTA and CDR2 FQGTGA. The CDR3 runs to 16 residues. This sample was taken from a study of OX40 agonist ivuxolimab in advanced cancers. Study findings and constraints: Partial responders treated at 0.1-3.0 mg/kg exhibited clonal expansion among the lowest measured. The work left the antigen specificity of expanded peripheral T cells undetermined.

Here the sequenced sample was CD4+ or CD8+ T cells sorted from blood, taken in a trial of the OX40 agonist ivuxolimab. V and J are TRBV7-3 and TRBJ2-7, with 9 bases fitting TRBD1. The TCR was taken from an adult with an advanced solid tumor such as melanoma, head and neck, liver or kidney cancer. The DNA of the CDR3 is TGTGCCAGCAGCTTAGTTACCGGGACAGGGTCCTACGAGCAGTACTTC. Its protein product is CASSLVTGTGSYEQYF.